This passage covers 7 T cell receptor beta chains from one sample sequenced in a study of T-cell reconstitution after alpha-beta-depleted transplantation in children. Preparation of the TCRbeta library involved a method that used unique molecular identifiers. TCRdb reprocessed the PCR reads with MiXCR, giving one entry per CDR3 protein. The data show 240,000 or so distinct CDR3 sequences, around 7.5% seen once. The sample here was PBMCs, mostly from graft donor cells, taken 180 days after TCRalphabeta/CD19-depleted stem cell transplant. These receptor sequences come from a male patient younger than 18 who had a stem cell transplant for acute lymphoblastic leukemia, so the T cells may come from the graft donor.

This clonotype was recorded at least ten times. The chain uses TRBV5-5 and TRBJ2-1; unclear D gene. The CDR3 is 11 amino acids. Germline-derived CDR1 and CDR2 are SGHKS and YYEKEE (reference sequence). The V end lost 1 base, the J end lost 6 bases, and 2 bases lay between the germline ends. The CDR3 loop is CASSLPNEQFF. CDR3 nucleotide sequence: TGTGCCAGCAGCTTGCCCAATGAGCAGTTCTTC.

This clonotype was seen many times. The CDR3 loop reads CASSQRWGLLEAFF. CDR3 coding DNA: TGTGCCAGCAGCCAACGGTGGGGCCTTTTGGAAGCTTTCTTT. The chain has TRBV12-3 or TRBV12-4 and TRBJ1-1, with D tentatively TRBD1 (5 bases). This CDR3 region has 14 residues. V gave up 6 bases and J gave up 8 bases, with 19 bases separating them.

This clonotype was observed many times. This chain links TRBV5-1 with TRBJ2-7; 7 bases line up with TRBD1. Trimming took 4 bases from V and 7 from J; bases not matched to a gene: 17. CDR1 and CDR2 from the germline V gene are SGHRS and YFSETQ. This CDR3 is 16 amino acids long. The CDR3, as DNA: TGCGCCAGCAGCGCCCGTGACAGGGAAGGGTCGAGAGAGCAGTACTTC. Its translation is CASSARDREGSREQYF. The whole variable domain, filled in from reference TRBV5-1 and TRBJ2-7, reads KAGVTQTPRYLIKTRGQQVTLSCSPISGHRSVSWYQQTPGQGLQFLFEYFSETQRNKGNFPGRFSGRQFSNSRSEMNVSTLELGDSALYLCASSARDREGSREQYFGPGTRLTVT.

A few counts support this clonotype. The chain joins TRBV29-1 to TRBJ1-2; tentatively, D is TRBD1 (6 bases). The CDR3 length is 12 residues. V was trimmed by 3 bases and J by 8 bases, leaving 13 bases between them. CDR1 is SQVTM and CDR2 is ANQGSEA in the germline V gene. The CDR3 sequence: CSVDGGARGYTF. CDR3 bases: TGCAGCGTTGATGGGGGGGCGCGGGGCTACACCTTC.

In this sample, this clonotype turned up many times. This chain joins TRBV28 and TRBJ1-6, with TRBD1 matching 7 bases. The germline CDR1 and CDR2 sequences are MDHEN and SYDVKM. The trim removed 8 bases at V and 7 bases at J, leaving 5 bases unmatched. The length of the CDR3 is 13 residues. The CDR3 loop reads CASYRDSNSPLHF. The CDR3 nucleotides are TGTGCCAGCTACCGGGACAGCAATTCACCCCTCCACTTT.

At least ten counts were recorded for this clonotype. V usage is TRBV12-3 or TRBV12-4 and J usage is TRBJ2-6, with D uncertain. Trimming pared 5 bases from V and 0 bases from J, leaving 8 bases between. The CDR3 is 15 residues long. The CDR3 bases are TGTGCCAGCAGTCCTCACCTCTCTGGGGCCAACGTCCTGACTTTC. It codes for CASSPHLSGANVLTF.

The J gene is TRBJ2-1, the V gene TRBV18, with 8 bases that match TRBD2. The germline CDR1 and CDR2 sequences are KGHSH and LQKENI. V lost 2 bases and J lost 4; bases outside the gene matches: 4. The length of the CDR3 is 15 residues. The CDR3 reads CASSPSGSQYNEQFF. The CDR3 DNA follows: TGTGCCAGCTCACCAAGCGGGAGCCAGTACAATGAGCAGTTCTTC. The variable domain in full, with the rest retrieved from reference TRBV18 and TRBJ2-1, is NAGVMQNPRHLVRRRGQEARLRCSPMKGHSHVYWYRQLPEEGLKFMVYLQKENIIDESGMPKERFSAEFPKEGPSILRIQQVVRGDSAAYFCASSPSGSQYNEQFFGPGTRLTVL.